This record concerns one T cell receptor beta chain sequence. Here immunoSEQ multiplex PCR was the method, and the copy in TCRdb shows in-frame clones only, minus some. In the table there are nearly 200,000 clones, 91% of which are singletons. Germline V CDR1 and CDR2: SGHTA, FQGTGA. V dropped 6 bases and J dropped 2; count of bases not matched to a gene: 5. This CDR3 is 16 amino acids long. The data derive from a study of control samples from healthy donors and cancer patients. The sequencing sample was made of blood. The chain couples TRBV7-3 to TRBJ2-2, with 11 bases that match TRBD2. This clonotype was obtained from a young man in good health. The CDR3 here is CASSLGTSGNTGELFF. The DNA for the CDR3 is TGTGCCAGCAGTCTCGGGACTAGCGGAAACACCGGGGAGCTGTTTTTT.